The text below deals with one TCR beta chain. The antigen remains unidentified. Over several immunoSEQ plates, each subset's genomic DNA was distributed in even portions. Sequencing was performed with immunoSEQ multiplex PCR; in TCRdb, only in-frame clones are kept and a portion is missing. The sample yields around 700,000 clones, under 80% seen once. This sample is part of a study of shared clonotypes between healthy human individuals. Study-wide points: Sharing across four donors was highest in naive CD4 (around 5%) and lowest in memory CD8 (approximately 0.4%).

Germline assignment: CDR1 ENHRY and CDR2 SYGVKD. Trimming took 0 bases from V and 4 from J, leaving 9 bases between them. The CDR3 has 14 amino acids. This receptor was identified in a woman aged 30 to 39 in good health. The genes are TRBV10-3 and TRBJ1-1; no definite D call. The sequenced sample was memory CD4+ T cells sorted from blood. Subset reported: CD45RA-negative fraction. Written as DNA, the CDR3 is TGTGCCATCAGTGAGTCCGTCCGCTCCACTGAAGCTTTCTTT. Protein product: CAISESVRSTEAFF.